The 28 T cell receptor beta chains given below trace back to one sample, sequenced in a study. The TRBV12-4/TRBJ1-2 clonotypes were amplified using barcode primers with ligated adaptors. TCRdb recomputed calls from the multiplex PCR reads with MiXCR, one row per CDR3 protein. Of 510 or so distinct CDR3 sequences listed, more than 15% are singletons. Treg sorting used a CD4+CD25+CD127-/low gate. Sequenced material: tumor-infiltrating Tregs sorted from the breast tumor. The receptors derive from a female donor with breast cancer.

This clonotype has a handful of counts. The gene calls are TRBV12-3 or TRBV12-4 and TRBJ1-2, with 8 nucleotides matching TRBD1. Losses at the gene ends were 5 bases for V and 9 bases for J; bases not matched to a gene: 5. The CDR3 is 12 residues long. In nucleotides, the CDR3 is TGTGCCAGCAGTCCGACAGGGGCGAGCTACACCTTC. The encoded protein is CASSPTGASYTF.

This clonotype is judged large (0.1 to 1%). The chain is built from TRBV12-3 or TRBV12-4 and TRBJ1-2, with D perhaps matching TRBD1 (6 bases). Trimming took off 4 bases at V and 7 bases at J, with 16 bases between the two ends. There are 14 residues in the CDR3. The CDR3 bases are TGTGCCAGCAGTTCCTCAGGGGTGAGTGTTGGCTACACCTTC. Its protein product is CASSSSGVSVGYTF.

This clonotype ranks as medium-sized. The chain uses TRBV12-3 or TRBV12-4 and TRBJ1-2; D unclear. This CDR3 has 13 residues. Trimming shortened V by 4 bases and J by 9 bases, and 15 bases separated the two germline ends. The CDR3: CASSSSQPGRYTF. The CDR3 DNA reads TGTGCCAGCAGTTCCTCCCAGCCGGGTCGCTACACCTTC.

Relative to its sample, this clonotype is large. The chain recombines TRBV12-3 or TRBV12-4 with TRBJ1-2; weak D call: TRBD1 (6 bases). The CDR3 is made up of 13 amino acids. V lost 6 bases, J lost 6 bases, and 14 bases lay in between. In nucleotides, the CDR3 is TGTGCCAGCAGCCCACCGGCAGGGGATGGCTACACCTTC. Amino acid sequence: CASSPPAGDGYTF.

This clonotype is medium-sized within its sample. V gene TRBV12-3 or TRBV12-4 combines with J gene TRBJ1-2; D is unresolved. V was clipped by 10 bases and J by 0 bases, with 21 bases between them. CDR3 length: 16 residues. CDR3: CATLVETSLANYGYTF. The CDR3 DNA follows: TGTGCCACCCTAGTTGAAACCAGCCTAGCTAACTATGGCTACACCTTC.

Relative to its sample, this clonotype is large (0.1 to 1%). CDR3 nucleotides: TGTGCCAGCAGTTTAGGACAGGGTGGCTACACCTTC. As protein: CASSLGQGGYTF. V usage is TRBV12-3 or TRBV12-4 and J usage is TRBJ1-2, with 7 nucleotides matching TRBD1. The V gene end was trimmed by 1 base and the J gene end by 7 bases; junction bases not matched to a gene: 0. The CDR3 runs 12 residues.

The rearrangement joins TRBV12-3 or TRBV12-4 to TRBJ1-2; the D is unclear. V dropped 7 bases and J dropped 6 bases, with 12 bases sitting between them. The CDR3 covers 12 residues. CDR3 coding DNA: TGTGCCAGCACGTTGGGGATGGATGGCTACACCTTC. Amino acid sequence: CASTLGMDGYTF.

By share, this clonotype ranks as medium-sized. The chain has TRBV12-3 or TRBV12-4 and TRBJ1-2; 9 positions agree with TRBD1. The V segment lost 6 bases and the J segment 5 bases; nucleotides outside the gene matches: 10. The CDR3 runs 15 residues. As DNA, the CDR3 is TGTGCCAGCAGACTGGGACAGGGACCCCTTTATGGCTACACCTTC. Amino acid sequence: CASRLGQGPLYGYTF.

This clonotype is large (0.1 to 1%) in the sample. This rearrangement joins TRBV12-3 or TRBV12-4 to TRBJ1-2; 8 bases line up with TRBD1. V shed 7 bases, J shed 3 bases, and the junction held 4 bases outside the gene matches. The CDR3 is 13 amino acids. This CDR3 is CASTGQGYYGYTF. CDR3 bases: TGTGCCAGCACCGGACAGGGCTACTATGGCTACACCTTC.

Relative to its sample, this clonotype is large. The V call is TRBV12-3 or TRBV12-4, the J call TRBJ1-2; D perhaps matches TRBD1 (6 bases). V lost 5 bases, J lost 5 bases, and 9 bases lay in between. CDR3 length: 12 residues. CDR3 nucleotides: TGTGCCAGCAGTAGACAGGTTTATGGCTACACCTTC. Translating it yields CASSRQVYGYTF.

Here the CDR3 DNA reads TGTGCCAGCAGTTTCGACGGCCGCTTTGGCTACACCTTC. Translated: CASSFDGRFGYTF. The chain uses TRBV12-3 or TRBV12-4 and TRBJ1-2; D remains ambiguous. Trimming took off 3 bases at V and 7 bases at J, with 12 bases between the two ends. The length of the CDR3 is 13 residues.

The chain uses TRBV12-3 or TRBV12-4 and TRBJ1-2; D is possibly TRBD1 (6 bases). This CDR3 region has 12 residues. V was cut by 3 bases and J by 7 bases, with 9 bases left in between. As DNA, the CDR3 is TGTGCCAGCAGTTTTACAGGGTTTGGCTACACCTTC. Translating gives CASSFTGFGYTF.

CDR3 sequence reads: CASSQQGVRYGYTF. The CDR3 nucleotides read TGTGCCAGCAGTCAGCAGGGCGTGCGGTATGGCTACACCTTC. This rearrangement joins TRBV12-3 or TRBV12-4 to TRBJ1-2, with a weak D call TRBD1 (5 bases). The ends were cut back, 5 bases at V and 5 bases at J, with 15 bases in the middle. This CDR3 has 14 amino acids.

This clonotype is judged hyperexpanded. The CDR3 nucleotides are TGTGCCAGCAGTTTGCGGCAGGTACGAGGCTACACCTTC. Encoded protein: CASSLRQVRGYTF. V and J are TRBV12-3 or TRBV12-4 and TRBJ1-2, with no clear D. Trimming cost V 3 bases and J 8 bases, with 13 bases left between them. This CDR3 comprises 13 residues.

This clonotype ranks as large. The V gene is TRBV12-3 or TRBV12-4, the J gene TRBJ1-2; 9 bases map to TRBD1. There are 16 residues in the CDR3. With V trimmed by 4 bases and J by 7 bases, 13 bases remained unmatched. CDR3 in amino acids: CASSSQGVGQGGGYTF. DNA of the CDR3: TGTGCCAGCAGTTCCCAAGGCGTGGGACAGGGAGGTGGCTACACCTTC.

The gene calls are TRBV12-3 or TRBV12-4 and TRBJ1-2, with 7 bases aligning to TRBD1. V trimming: 8 bases; J trimming: 1 base; junction bases outside the gene matches: 1. The CDR3 consists of 12 residues. The CDR3 sequence is CASRDSNYGYTF. The CDR3 nucleotides read TGTGCCAGCCGGGACAGTAACTATGGCTACACCTTC.

This clonotype is large. The chain employs TRBV12-3 or TRBV12-4 and TRBJ1-2; no clear D gene. The length of the CDR3 is 13 residues. Trimming took off 1 base at V and 2 bases at J, with 5 bases between the two ends. The CDR3 reads CASSLDRNYGYTF. DNA of the CDR3: TGTGCCAGCAGTTTAGACAGAAACTATGGCTACACCTTC.

By sample share, this clonotype is hyperexpanded. The chain links TRBV12-3 or TRBV12-4 to TRBJ1-2; D uncertain. The CDR3 runs 13 residues. V was trimmed by 6 bases and J by 2 bases, leaving 10 bases between them. The chain's CDR3 is CASSQTLNYGYTF. The CDR3 bases are TGTGCCAGCAGCCAGACACTAAACTATGGCTACACCTTC.

This clonotype counts as large (0.1 to 1%). The chain recombines TRBV12-3 or TRBV12-4 with TRBJ1-2, with 7 nucleotides matching TRBD1. The CDR3 loop spans 18 amino acids. Germline trimming cut 1 base from V and 8 bases from J; bases unmatched to any gene: 19. The CDR3 spells CASSLESLGQLGKDGYTF. CDR3 nucleotides: TGTGCCAGCAGTTTAGAGAGCCTGGGACAGCTCGGGAAGGACGGCTACACCTTC.

This clonotype is labeled medium-sized. The chain has TRBV12-3 or TRBV12-4 and TRBJ1-2; 8 positions match TRBD1. CDR3 length equals 12 residues. Trimming took 8 bases from V and 9 from J; bases not matched to a gene: 8. The CDR3 sequence: CASLGQGASYTF. The CDR3 DNA follows: TGTGCCAGCCTCGGACAGGGTGCTAGCTACACCTTC.

By share, this clonotype ranks as medium-sized. The chain joins TRBV12-3 or TRBV12-4 to TRBJ1-2; a possible D gene is TRBD1 (5 bases). The V and J ends lost 9 bases and 3 bases respectively, with 11 bases between them. The CDR3 is made up of 12 amino acids. In DNA, the CDR3 is TGTGCCAGTGGGCAGGGACACTATGGCTACACCTTC. This codes for CASGQGHYGYTF.

The chain joins TRBV12-3 or TRBV12-4 to TRBJ1-2; 9 positions agree with TRBD1. V lost 6 bases, J lost 4 bases, and 9 bases stayed unmatched. The CDR3 has 15 residues. In DNA form, the CDR3 reads TGTGCCAGCAGACCGGCGGACAGGGGTGGCTATGGCTACACCTTC. Amino acid sequence: CASRPADRGGYGYTF.

This sequence joins TRBV12-3 or TRBV12-4 and TRBJ1-2; tentatively, D is TRBD1 (6 bases). The CDR3 runs 15 residues. The V end was cut by 4 bases, the J end by 4 bases, with 16 bases between. The CDR3 loop reads CASSSWTAPIYGYTF. CDR3 sequence (DNA): TGTGCCAGCAGTTCCTGGACAGCGCCCATCTATGGCTACACCTTC.

By sample fraction, this clonotype is large. This chain joins TRBV12-3 or TRBV12-4 and TRBJ1-2, with 7 bases matching TRBD1. CDR3 length: 13 amino acids. Trimming cost V 6 bases and J 1 base; bases outside gene matches: 2. The CDR3 coding sequence is TGTGCCAGCAGCCGGGACAGTAACTATGGCTACACCTTC. Residues: CASSRDSNYGYTF.

Relative to its sample, this clonotype is medium-sized. V is TRBV12-3 or TRBV12-4 and J is TRBJ1-2; 8 bases line up with TRBD1. V gave up 2 bases and J gave up 2 bases; unmatched junction bases: 1. CDR3 length: 14 amino acids. The CDR3 spells CASSLRQGNYGYTF. In DNA, the CDR3 is TGTGCCAGCAGTTTAAGACAGGGGAACTATGGCTACACCTTC.

By frequency in the sample, this clonotype is hyperexpanded. The junction and the germline gene differ at one end; a read error may be behind it. The chain has TRBV12-3 or TRBV12-4 and TRBJ1-2; TRBD1 matches at 7 bases. The CDR3 is made up of 10 amino acids. The CDR3 DNA reads TGTGCCAGCAGTGCGGGACAGCCAAGCTTC. Its translation: CASSAGQPSF.

This clonotype is categorized as medium-sized (0.01 to 0.1%). V usage is TRBV12-3 or TRBV12-4 and J usage is TRBJ1-2, with D possibly being TRBD1 (5 bases). This CDR3 comprises 13 residues. The V gene lost 6 bases and the J gene lost 0 bases, with 8 bases spanning the gap. The CDR3 here is CASRLTANYGYTF. For the CDR3, the DNA is TGTGCCAGCAGATTGACAGCTAACTATGGCTACACCTTC.

This clonotype is classed as medium-sized. The rearrangement uses TRBV12-3 or TRBV12-4 and TRBJ1-2, with D uncertain. V was pared by 3 bases and J by 8 bases, with 16 bases between. The CDR3 is 14 amino acids. CDR3 DNA: TGTGCCAGCAGTTTTAGGCGGGAAGGTGTAGGCTACACCTTC. Residues: CASSFRREGVGYTF.